The 20 T cell receptor beta chains given below trace back to one sample, sequenced in a study of cytomegalovirus exposure and HLA in healthy donors. The PCR used 60 Vbeta and 13 Jbeta primers. Using immunoSEQ multiplex PCR, the repertoire was profiled, and TCRdb retains in-frame clones only, with some absent. The data contain about 160,000 clones, roughly three quarters of them singletons. The sequenced material came from PBMCs. The receptors were gathered from a man aged 18-30 years in good health and CMV-seropositive.

The chain links TRBV6-5 to TRBJ2-7, with D perhaps matching TRBD1 (5 bases). V was pared by 0 bases and J by 5 bases, with 11 bases between. Per the germline V gene, CDR1 is MNHEY and CDR2 is SVGAGI. The CDR3 is 14 residues long. Here the CDR3 reads CASSYSLTEDEQYF. CDR3 bases: TGTGCCAGCAGTTACTCCTTGACAGAGGACGAGCAGTACTTC.

The chain links TRBV10-3 to TRBJ2-1; perhaps TRBD1 as D (6 bases). Trimming left V 4 bases short and J 0 bases short, with 16 bases between. CDR1 ENHRY and CDR2 SYGVKD come from the germline V gene. The CDR3 loop spans 17 amino acids. CDR3 bases: TGTGCCATCAGTGCATTTAACACAGGGAGCTCCTACAATGAGCAGTTCTTC. This translates into CAISAFNTGSSYNEQFF.

The V and J genes are TRBV7-9 and TRBJ2-1, with 8 bases fitting TRBD1. This CDR3 has 13 residues. V dropped 5 bases and J dropped 6; count of bases not matched to a gene: 3. Germline CDR1 reads SEHNR; CDR2 reads FQNEAQ (reference sequence). The CDR3 is CASSKDRANEQFF. CDR3 nucleotide sequence: TGTGCCAGCAGCAAGGACAGGGCCAATGAGCAGTTCTTC.

The chain combines TRBV29-1 with TRBJ1-1, with 7 nucleotides matching TRBD1. V shed 5 bases and J 5 bases; nucleotides not matched to a gene: 11. This CDR3 has 14 amino acids. Germline V gives CDR1 SQVTM, CDR2 ANQGSEA. CDR3 residues: CSVSIRQGATEAFF. In nucleotides, the CDR3 is TGCAGCGTTTCTATTCGACAGGGTGCGACTGAAGCTTTCTTT.

The chain couples TRBV7-2 to TRBJ2-3; TRBD2 matches at 10 bases. J gave up 3 bases and V 3 bases, and 6 bases lay outside the gene matches. This CDR3 contains 16 residues. Germline V gives CDR1 SGHTA, CDR2 FQGNSA. The chain's CDR3 is CASSFPSGGLTDTQYF. In nucleotides, the CDR3 is TGTGCCAGCAGCTTCCCTAGCGGGGGTCTGACAGATACGCAGTATTTT.

The chain employs TRBV7-3 and TRBJ1-1, with D tentatively TRBD1 (5 bases). The CDR3 sequence is 13 residues long. Germline V gives CDR1 SGHTA, CDR2 FQGTGA. The V end was cut by 5 bases, the J end by 8 bases, with 15 bases between. CDR3 in amino acids: CASSPSRQSEAFF. The CDR3 nucleotides read TGTGCCAGCAGCCCCTCAAGACAGTCGGAAGCTTTCTTT.

The chain joins TRBV11-3 to TRBJ2-7; TRBD1 agrees at 8 bases. Germline V gives CDR1 SGHNT, CDR2 YENEEA. J lost 6 bases, V lost 5 bases, and 3 bases had no gene match. The CDR3 spans 12 residues. The CDR3 sequence: CASSPDRGEQYF. As DNA, the CDR3 is TGTGCCAGCAGCCCTGACAGGGGCGAGCAGTACTTC.

This chain links TRBV18 with TRBJ2-7, with D possibly TRBD1 on 6 matching bases. This CDR3 has 13 amino acids. Per germline, CDR1 KGHSH and CDR2 LQKENI. The V end was cut by 5 bases, the J end by 0 bases, with 8 bases between. The CDR3 region has the DNA TGTGCCAGCTCAGGGGGCTCCTCCTACGAGCAGTACTTC. The encoded protein is CASSGGSSYEQYF.

The J gene is TRBJ2-7, the V gene TRBV4-2; 9 bases map to TRBD1. The CDR3 length is 16 residues. Trimming cost V 5 bases and J 5 bases; bases outside gene matches: 13. CDR1 and CDR2 from the germline V gene are LGHNA and YNFKEQ. The CDR3 nucleotides read TGTGCCAGCAGCTACATAACCGGGACAGGGTCGGACGAGCAGTACTTC. This codes for CASSYITGTGSDEQYF.

This rearrangement joins TRBV7-2 to TRBJ2-1; 9 nucleotides match TRBD2. CDR1 is SGHTA, CDR2 FQGNSA, per germline. The CDR3 contains 15 residues. V was clipped by 1 base and J by 8 bases; unmatched bases: 6. The CDR3 DNA is TGTGCCAGCAGCTTAGAGGGCGGGAGGGGGCATGAGCAGTTCTTC. This gives the protein CASSLEGGRGHEQFF.

The chain combines TRBV6-5 with TRBJ1-2; 7 positions match TRBD1. The CDR3 totals 16 residues. J gave up 2 bases and V 4 bases, and 10 bases lay outside the gene matches. Germline V gene data show CDR1 as MNHEY and CDR2 as SVGAGI. The CDR3 DNA reads TGTGCCAGCAGTTCCCTCCCGGGACAGCAAAACTATGGCTACACCTTC. This codes for CASSSLPGQQNYGYTF.

This rearrangement joins TRBV7-2 to TRBJ1-4, with TRBD1 as a possible D gene (6 bases). Trimming pared 5 bases from V and 4 bases from J, leaving 14 bases between. The CDR3 totals 15 residues. Germline CDR1 SGHTA, CDR2 FQGNSA. DNA of the CDR3: TGTGCCAGCAGCCCGGAGGGGGGGCTTAATGAAAAACTGTTTTTT. Its translation: CASSPEGGLNEKLFF.

V is TRBV7-6 and J is TRBJ2-2; D might be TRBD1 (5 bases). V was shortened by 1 base and J by 3 bases, with 12 bases between the two germline ends. Germline V gene sequence: CDR1 SGHVS, CDR2 FNYEAQ. This CDR3 comprises 16 residues. DNA for the CDR3: TGTGCCAGCAGCTTAGAGCCAGGGCAGGACACCGGGGAGCTGTTTTTT. This codes for CASSLEPGQDTGELFF.

The V gene is TRBV29-1, the J gene TRBJ2-3; possibly TRBD2 for D (5 bases). This CDR3 comprises 12 residues. CDR1 and CDR2 (germline): SQVTM, ANQGSEA. V dropped 8 bases and J dropped 0 bases, with 9 bases sitting between them. The CDR3 spells CSSRTSTDTQYF. CDR3 bases: TGCAGCTCCCGGACTAGCACAGATACGCAGTATTTT.

The CDR3 nucleotides read TGTGCCAGCAGTCACAAATCGGGACTAGCGGGAGGGGAGCAGTACTTC. This gives the protein CASSHKSGLAGGEQYF. The rearrangement uses TRBV27 and TRBJ2-7; 16 nucleotides agree with TRBD2. V trimming: 5 bases; J trimming: 7 bases; junction bases outside the gene matches: 8. From germline, CDR1 is MNHEY and CDR2 SMNVEV (reference sequence). This CDR3 contains 16 residues.

The chain employs TRBV15 and TRBJ1-4, with D tentatively TRBD1 (6 bases). The CDR3 is 14 residues long. Germline V gene lookup returns CDR1 LNHNV and CDR2 YYDKDF (reference sequence). V was shortened by 4 bases and J by 8 bases, with 14 bases between the two germline ends. Written as DNA, the CDR3 is TGTGCCACCAGCATGGGGGCAGCAGGGGAAAAACTGTTTTTT. As protein: CATSMGAAGEKLFF.

The CDR3 DNA sequence: TGCGCCAGCAGCTTTAGCGGGGAGCTGTTTTTT. This gives the protein CASSFSGELFF. This chain links TRBV5-1 with TRBJ2-2; D call uncertain. Germline V gene sequence: CDR1 SGHRS, CDR2 YFSETQ. This CDR3 spans 11 amino acids. V lost 2 bases to trimming and J lost 7 bases, with 3 bases between them.

The chain carries TRBV14 and TRBJ2-1; TRBD2 agrees at 12 bases. V lost 1 base and J lost 5; bases outside the gene matches: 0. CDR1 and CDR2 from the germline V gene are SGHDN and FVKESK. The length of the CDR3 is 15 residues. The CDR3 here is CASSQGLAGDNEQFF. DNA of the CDR3: TGTGCCAGCAGCCAAGGACTAGCGGGAGACAATGAGCAGTTCTTC.

A single count supports this clone. The V call is TRBV18, the J call TRBJ1-4; D gene unclear. Trimming left V 8 bases short and J 3 bases short, with 10 bases between. The CDR3 loop spans 13 amino acids. CDR1 KGHSH and CDR2 LQKENI come from the germline V gene. Here the CDR3 DNA reads TGTGCCAGCGCGATAAGATCTAATGAAAAACTGTTTTTT. This sequence encodes CASAIRSNEKLFF.

The chain uses TRBV7-9 and TRBJ1-2, with no clear D. The V end lost 2 bases, the J end lost 0 bases, and 19 bases lay between the germline ends. CDR3 size: 18 residues. Germline V gene data show CDR1 as SEHNR and CDR2 as FQNEAQ (reference sequence). CDR3 loop: CASSLTLTVGRANYGYTF. CDR3 in DNA: TGTGCCAGCAGCTTAACGTTGACGGTTGGGCGAGCTAACTATGGCTACACCTTC. The full variable domain, completed using reference TRBV7-9 and TRBJ1-2, is DTGVSQNPRHKITKRGQNVTFRCDPISEHNRLYWYRQTLGQGPEFLTYFQNEAQLEKSRLLSDRFSAERPKGSFSTLEIQRTEQGDSAMYLCASSLTLTVGRANYGYTFGSGTRLTVV.